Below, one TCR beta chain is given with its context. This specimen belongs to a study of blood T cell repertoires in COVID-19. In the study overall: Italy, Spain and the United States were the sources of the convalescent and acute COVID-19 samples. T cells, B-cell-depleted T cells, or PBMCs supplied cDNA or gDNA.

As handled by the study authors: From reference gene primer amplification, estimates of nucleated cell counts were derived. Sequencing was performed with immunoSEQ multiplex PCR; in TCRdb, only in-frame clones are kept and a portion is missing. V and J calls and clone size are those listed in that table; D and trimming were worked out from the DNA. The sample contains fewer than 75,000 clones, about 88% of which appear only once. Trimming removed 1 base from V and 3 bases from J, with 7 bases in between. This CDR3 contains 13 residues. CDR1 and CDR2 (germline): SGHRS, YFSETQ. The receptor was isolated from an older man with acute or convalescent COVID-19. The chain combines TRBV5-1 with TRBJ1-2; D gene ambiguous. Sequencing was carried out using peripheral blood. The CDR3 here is CASSLSGDYGYTF. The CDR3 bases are TGCGCCAGCAGCTTGTCAGGCGACTATGGCTACACCTTC.